The sequence of this T cell receptor (beta chain) was determined in a study of shared clonotypes between healthy human individuals. Study summary: The donors, two women and a few men, were aged 18 to 49.

Germline assignment: CDR1 SSHAT and CDR2 FNYEAQ (reference sequence). Trimming took 1 base from V and 2 from J; bases not matched to a gene: 2. The CDR3 extends over 15 amino acids. Naive CD8 cells lacked CD45RO, underwent positive selection for CCR7 and left out terminally differentiated effector memory CD45RA+ cells. Participating donors were healthy, HIV-negative adults free of recent acute infections or vaccinations. Source study methods: Because ImmunoSEQ provided only junction sequences with no quality scores, the filtering differed. Sequencing used immunoSEQ multiplex PCR; TCRdb keeps in-frame clones, though not all of them. For V, J and clone size, that table is used; D and trimming come from the DNA. Of over 2,000,000 clones in the sample, 80% to 95% were seen once. Findings of the study overall: Rarefaction analysis demonstrated incomplete sorted-subset sequencing notwithstanding large depth.

A remark on this clone: Its antigen is currently unknown.

The V and J genes are TRBV7-7 and TRBJ1-3; 7 bases align to TRBD1. Material: naive CD8+ T cells from PBMCs. The TCR comes from a man younger than 35 in good health. Some clones in this sample may be carry-over from other donors' samples. CDR3 bases: TGTGCCAGCAGCTTAGGCCAGGGGGCTGGAAACACCATATATTTT. Translated, it gives CASSLGQGAGNTIYF.